The 9 T cell receptor beta chains below were found in one sample sequenced in a study of cytotoxic CD8 clonotypes in ibrutinib-treated CLL. TCRdb's copy holds only in-frame clones and misses some; the assay was immunoSEQ multiplex PCR. The sample contains about 60,000 clones, approximately 50% of which appear only once. This material consisted of PBMCs, taken at disease progression, from a patient treated with ibrutinib. The receptors were sampled from a human donor with chronic lymphocytic leukemia.

The chain has TRBV2 and TRBJ2-1; 9 positions match TRBD2. CDR3 length: 15 amino acids. Germline-derived CDR1 and CDR2 are SNHLY and FYNNEI. Trimming removed 4 bases from V and 6 bases from J; junction bases left unmatched: 7. CDR3 amino acids: CASSGGSGRGNEQFF. The CDR3 DNA sequence: TGTGCCAGCAGTGGTGGTAGCGGGAGAGGCAATGAGCAGTTCTTC.

This clone was seen more than once but under ten times. The chain uses TRBV2 and TRBJ1-2; D call uncertain. This CDR3 is 13 amino acids long. Deletions cut 4 bases from V and 5 bases from J, with 11 bases between. The germline V gene has CDR1 SNHLY and CDR2 FYNNEI. The CDR3 is CASSADGTYGYTF. CDR3 in DNA: TGTGCCAGCAGTGCGGACGGTACTTATGGCTACACCTTC.

There are a few counts of this clone. The chain uses TRBV18 and TRBJ1-4; D call uncertain. Looked up from germline, CDR1 is KGHSH and CDR2 is LQKENI. This CDR3 comprises 14 residues. Between the trimmed V and J ends, which lost 5 bases and 1 base, there was a span of 8 bases. In nucleotides, the CDR3 is TGTGCCAGCTCATCGACACAAACTAATGAAAAACTGTTTTTT. It specifies CASSSTQTNEKLFF.

This clone was observed a handful of times. The J gene is TRBJ2-7, the V gene TRBV7-2; 10 bases fit TRBD2. V trimming: 5 bases; J trimming: 1 base; junction bases outside the gene matches: 2. Germline V gene sequence: CDR1 SGHTA, CDR2 FQGNSA. The CDR3 has 14 amino acids. CDR3: CASSRTSGSYEQYF. The CDR3 coding sequence is TGTGCCAGCAGCCGGACTAGCGGTTCCTACGAGCAGTACTTC. Variable domain in full (rest from reference TRBV7-2 and TRBJ2-7): GAGVSQSPSNKVTEKGKDVELRCDPISGHTALYWYRQSLGQGLEFLIYFQGNSAPDKSGLPSDRFSAERTGGSVSTLTIQRTQQEDSAVYLCASSRTSGSYEQYFGPGTRLTVT.

The rearrangement joins TRBV9 to TRBJ2-7, with TRBD2 matching 9 bases. Germline V gene data show CDR1 as SGDLS and CDR2 as YYNGEE. The junction had 2 bases not matched to a gene; V was cut back by 0 bases and J by 7 bases. This CDR3 is 13 amino acids long. The CDR3 coding sequence is TGTGCCAGCAGCGTAGTAACTAGCGGGGAGCAGTACTTC. Translating it yields CASSVVTSGEQYF.

The chain joins TRBV28 to TRBJ2-7; D gene uncertain. The length of the CDR3 is 13 residues. Trimming left V 3 bases short and J 0 bases short, with 6 bases between. The germline CDR1 and CDR2 sequences are MDHEN and SYDVKM. The CDR3 sequence is CASSFGTSYEQYF. The CDR3 DNA sequence: TGTGCCAGCAGTTTTGGCACCTCCTACGAGCAGTACTTC.

This clone appeared a few times. The rearrangement links TRBV27 to TRBJ2-4, with D unclear. This CDR3 region has 12 residues. Germline values: CDR1 MNHEY, CDR2 SMNVEV (reference sequence). Trimming took 3 bases from V and 14 from J, leaving 14 bases between them. The CDR3 sequence: CASSFSGKKEYF. The CDR3 bases are TGTGCCAGCAGTTTTTCTGGGAAAAAGGAGTACTTC.

The sample holds a few counts of this clone. The rearrangement uses TRBV6-6 and TRBJ1-2; D is undetermined. The CDR3 has 10 amino acids. Looked up from germline, CDR1 is MNHNY and CDR2 is SVGAGI (reference sequence). Trimming pared 5 bases from V and 6 bases from J, leaving 4 bases between. The CDR3 reads CASSGDGYTF. DNA for the CDR3: TGTGCCAGCAGTGGGGATGGCTACACCTTC.

The chain combines TRBV7-9 with TRBJ1-4; D is undetermined. V lost 1 base and J 0 bases, leaving 6 bases between the germline ends. CDR1 SEHNR and CDR2 FQNEAQ come from the germline V gene (reference sequence). The CDR3 covers 15 residues. The CDR3 DNA reads TGTGCCAGCAGCTTAGGGGCAGCAACTAATGAAAAACTGTTTTTT. As protein: CASSLGAATNEKLFF.